A single TCR beta chain is shown here with its context. Its binding antigen is unknown. Base qualities are not recorded, but no much larger clone differs from it by a single base. This specimen comes from a study of blood T cell repertoires in COVID-19 (TCRdb year 2020). With regard to the full study: Collaborator samples came from the United States, Italy and Spain and covered acute and convalescent phases of COVID-19. The material from the prospective study consisted of cDNA or gDNA derived from T cells, B-cell-depleted T cells, or PBMCs. Subjects who had been exposed to COVID-19, were actively infected with it, or had recovered from it provided the deeply sampled blood TCRbeta repertoires that made up the dataset. A freely available public database, intended as a resource for researchers studying the immune response to SARS-CoV-2, is where the repertoires were released. The samples were drawn from the first 160 participants of the ongoing ImmuneRACE study and from over 950 subjects provided by 6 global collaborators. A de-identified subject ID, COVID-19 status, age in years and sex were almost always included in the sample metadata. HLA class I and class II types, where available, came from metadata supplied by the sample provider rather than from assay-based typing.

TCRbeta CDR3 regions were amplified from genomic DNA using the immunoSEQ Assay, a bias-controlled multiplex PCR. In the source study's methods: Within the assay, amplification of reference gene primers was used to estimate how many nucleated cells each sample contained. To quantify the absolute abundance of each unique TCRbeta CDR3 rearrangement, sequence reads were collapsed and filtered. For each sample, productive Simpson clonality was calculated as the square root of Simpson's diversity index over productive rearrangements. Not all clones reach the TCRdb copy of this immuneACCESS table, which keeps in-frame sequences only. Checked studies attribute under half of the gap to unresolved V genes and leave the rest unexplained. V and J calls and clone size follow that table, whereas D and trimming were derived from the DNA. Counted in this sample were approximately 470,000 clones; about nine tenths of them appeared once. The ten largest make up under 0.75% of the sample.

Participants in the prospective study were enrolled through a virtual design, were aged roughly 18 to 100 years, and lived in under 25 United States geographic areas. To assign participants to cohorts, the prospective study relied on clinical history that participants themselves reported in a screening survey and a study questionnaire. Recovered participants in ImmuneRACE Cohort 3 were defined by two consecutive negative NP/OP PCR tests, clearance by a healthcare professional, or resolution of symptoms. In the prospective study, whole blood, serum and a nasopharyngeal or oropharyngeal swab were collected from each participant by mobile phlebotomists. Participants in the prospective study had the option to provide additional blood draws and questionnaires over an approximately 2-month period. Prospective study blood samples were shipped either frozen or at room temperature before DNA extraction.

Study-level results and caveats: The amount of clinical and demographic metadata varied by source and participant and was provided uncurated.

Via the germline V gene, CDR1 is MNHEY and CDR2 SVGEGT. CDR3 length: 14 amino acids, cysteine to phenylalanine. Only the CDR3 DNA is retained, 42 bases long and in frame from the first base. V is clipped by 6 bases and J by 5 bases, and the sequence between their germline boundaries is 14 bases long. Sequenced input: PBMCs or T cells enriched from blood (not recorded which). This receptor was obtained from a woman under 30 who had recovered from COVID-19. The sequence links TRBV6-2 or TRBV6-3 to TRBJ1-5; the D gene assignment is ambiguous. CDR3 protein: CASSPHSSDQPQHF. The base sequence is TGTGCCAGCAGCCCTCATAGCTCAGATCAGCCCCAGCATTTT.